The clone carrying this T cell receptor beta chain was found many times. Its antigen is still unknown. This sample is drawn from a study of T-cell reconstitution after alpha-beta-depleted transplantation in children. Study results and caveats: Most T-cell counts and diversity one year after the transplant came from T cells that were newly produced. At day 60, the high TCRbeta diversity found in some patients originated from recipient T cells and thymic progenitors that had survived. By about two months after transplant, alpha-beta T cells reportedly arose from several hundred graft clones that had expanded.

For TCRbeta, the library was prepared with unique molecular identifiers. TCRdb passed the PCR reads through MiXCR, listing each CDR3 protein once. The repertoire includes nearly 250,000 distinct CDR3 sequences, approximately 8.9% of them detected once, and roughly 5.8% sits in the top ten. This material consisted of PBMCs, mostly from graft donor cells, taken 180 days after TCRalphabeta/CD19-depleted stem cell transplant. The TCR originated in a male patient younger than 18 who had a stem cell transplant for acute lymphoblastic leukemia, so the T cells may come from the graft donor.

CDR3 residues: CASSFGTSGNNEQFF. The CDR3 DNA sequence: TGTGCCAGCAGCTTCGGGACTAGCGGGAACAATGAGCAGTTCTTC. The rearrangement uses TRBV11-3 and TRBJ2-1, with TRBD2 matching 13 bases. Losses at the gene ends were 3 bases for V and 5 bases for J; bases not matched to a gene: 1. This CDR3 spans 15 amino acids. Looked up from germline, CDR1 is SGHNT and CDR2 is YENEEA.